This TCR beta chain comes out of a study of T cells of healthy individuals. TCRdb reprocessed the 5' RACE reads via MiXCR and lists one record per CDR3 protein. The table lists some 82,000 distinct CDR3 sequences, 4% to 5.5% of them singletons. This clonotype was found a few times. This receptor was taken from a female donor in good health.

The CDR3 loop is CASSRRGTHRANTGELFF. The CDR3 DNA is TGTGCCAGCAGCCGAAGGGGTACTCACAGGGCGAACACCGGGGAGCTGTTTTTT. The V and J genes are TRBV6-2 or TRBV6-3 and TRBJ2-2, with D tentatively TRBD1 (6 bases). Germline V gene sequence: CDR1 MNHEY, CDR2 SVGEGT. This CDR3 is 18 amino acids long. The V gene lost 6 bases and the J gene lost 0 bases, with 20 bases spanning the gap.